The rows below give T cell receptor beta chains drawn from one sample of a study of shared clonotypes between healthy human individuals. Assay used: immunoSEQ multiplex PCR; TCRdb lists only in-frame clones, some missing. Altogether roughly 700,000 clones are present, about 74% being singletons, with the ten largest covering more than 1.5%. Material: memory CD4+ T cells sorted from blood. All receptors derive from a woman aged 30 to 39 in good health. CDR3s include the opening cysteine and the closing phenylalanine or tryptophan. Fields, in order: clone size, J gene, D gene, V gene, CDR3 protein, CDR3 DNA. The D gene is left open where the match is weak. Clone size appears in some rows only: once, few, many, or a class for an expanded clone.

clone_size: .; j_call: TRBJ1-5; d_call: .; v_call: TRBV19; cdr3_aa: CASSFQGFGQPQHF; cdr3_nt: TGTGCCAGTAGTTTCCAGGGCTTCGGTCAGCCCCAGCATTTT
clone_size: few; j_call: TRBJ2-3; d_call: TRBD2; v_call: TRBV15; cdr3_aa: CATSTGGSPDTQYF; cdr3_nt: TGTGCCACCAGCACGGGGGGTTCCCCAGATACGCAGTATTTT
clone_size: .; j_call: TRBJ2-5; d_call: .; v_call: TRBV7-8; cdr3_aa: CASSSWQGGRGSLETQYF; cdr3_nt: TGTGCCAGCAGCAGTTGGCAGGGGGGGAGAGGTTCCCTGGAGACCCAGTACTTC
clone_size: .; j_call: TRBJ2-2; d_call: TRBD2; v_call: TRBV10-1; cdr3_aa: CASTIRLAPNTGELFF; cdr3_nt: TGCGCCAGCACCATTAGACTAGCGCCGAACACCGGGGAGCTGTTTTTT
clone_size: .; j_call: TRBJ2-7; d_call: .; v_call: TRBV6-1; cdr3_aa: CASRHPNYEQYF; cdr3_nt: TGTGCCAGCCGACACCCCAACTACGAGCAGTACTTC
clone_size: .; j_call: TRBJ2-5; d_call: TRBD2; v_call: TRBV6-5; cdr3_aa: CASSYAGGELAEQYF; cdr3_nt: TGTGCCAGCAGTTATGCGGGTGGTGAGCTAGCGGAGCAGTACTTC
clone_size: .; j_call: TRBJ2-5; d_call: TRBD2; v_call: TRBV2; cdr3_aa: CASRRTTSGQETQYF; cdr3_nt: TGTGCCAGCAGGAGAACGACTAGCGGGCAAGAGACCCAGTACTTC
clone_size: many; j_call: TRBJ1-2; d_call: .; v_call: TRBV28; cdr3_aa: CASSQETGQIYGYTF; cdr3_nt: TGTGCCAGCAGCCAAGAGACAGGTCAGATCTATGGCTACACCTTC
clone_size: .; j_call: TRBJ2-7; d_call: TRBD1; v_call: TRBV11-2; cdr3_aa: CASSKFDRGSDEQYF; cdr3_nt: TGTGCCAGCAGCAAATTCGACAGGGGTTCGGACGAGCAGTACTTC
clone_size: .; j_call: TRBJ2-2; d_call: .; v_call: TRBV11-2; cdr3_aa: CASSFSFTGELFF; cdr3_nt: TGTGCCAGCAGCTTTAGCTTCACCGGGGAGCTGTTTTTT
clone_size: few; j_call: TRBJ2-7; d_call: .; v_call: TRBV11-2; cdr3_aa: CASSLGPNYEQYF; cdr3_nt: TGTGCCAGCAGCTTAGGTCCAAACTACGAGCAGTACTTC
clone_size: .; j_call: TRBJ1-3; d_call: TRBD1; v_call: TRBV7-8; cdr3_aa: CASSQGQGIVGNTIYF; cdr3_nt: TGTGCCAGCAGTCAGGGACAGGGGATAGTTGGAAACACCATATATTTT
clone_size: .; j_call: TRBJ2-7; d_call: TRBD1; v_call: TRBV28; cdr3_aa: CASSLTGTGFGEQYF; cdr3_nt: TGTGCCAGCAGTCTGACCGGGACAGGGTTTGGCGAGCAGTACTTC
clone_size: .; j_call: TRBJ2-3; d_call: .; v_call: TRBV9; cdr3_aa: CASSGRTRQGTDTQYF; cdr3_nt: TGTGCCAGCAGCGGACGCACCCGACAGGGCACAGATACGCAGTATTTT
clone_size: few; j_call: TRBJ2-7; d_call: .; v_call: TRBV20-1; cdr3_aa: CSAQDFYEQYF; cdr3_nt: TGCAGTGCTCAGGACTTCTACGAGCAGTACTTC
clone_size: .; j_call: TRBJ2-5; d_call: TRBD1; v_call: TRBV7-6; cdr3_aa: CASSLYRTGVGEQYF; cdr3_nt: TGTGCCAGCAGCTTATATAGGACAGGGGTCGGAGAGCAGTACTTC